These T cell receptor beta chains were read from a single sample in a study of PD-1 blockade in classical Hodgkin lymphoma. The data were produced by immunoSEQ multiplex PCR, yet TCRdb's version contains in-frame clones alone and is incomplete. The sample carries roughly 60,000 clones, more than 80% recorded once. The sample in question was peripheral blood mononuclear cells (PBMCs), obtained before the fourth cycle of nivolumab. All receptors come from a human donor with classical Hodgkin lymphoma. The CDR3 runs from the conserved cysteine through the conserved F or W. A D gene is named only where the DNA matches it firmly. Clone size is not always given. Where it is, it says once, few, many or a class for expanded clones.

D gene: .; V gene: TRBV30; J gene: TRBJ2-6; clone size: .; CDR3 DNA: TGTGCCTGGAGTAGGCAGGTCGGCTCTGGGGCCAACGTCCTGACTTTC; CDR3 protein: CAWSRQVGSGANVLTF
D gene: TRBD1; V gene: TRBV5-5; J gene: TRBJ2-5; clone size: .; CDR3 DNA: TGTGCCAGCAGCTTCATAGGGGGCCGAGAGACCCAGTACTTC; CDR3 protein: CASSFIGGRETQYF
D gene: .; V gene: TRBV10-2; J gene: TRBJ2-1; clone size: .; CDR3 DNA: TGCGCCAGCAGTGAGGGGCGTGACTCCTACAATGAGCAGTTCTTC; CDR3 protein: CASSEGRDSYNEQFF
D gene: .; V gene: TRBV7-2; J gene: TRBJ1-5; clone size: .; CDR3 DNA: TGTGCCAGCAGCTTAAAGGGGCTAGGCAATCAGCCCCAGCATTTT; CDR3 protein: CASSLKGLGNQPQHF
D gene: .; V gene: TRBV6-1; J gene: TRBJ2-2; clone size: .; CDR3 DNA: TGTGCCAGCAGTGAACTTTGGGGAACCGGGGAGCTGTTTTTT; CDR3 protein: CASSELWGTGELFF
D gene: TRBD2; V gene: TRBV9; J gene: TRBJ2-7; clone size: .; CDR3 DNA: TGTGCCAGCAGCGTAGCCCCAGCGGGAGCCCACTACGAGCAGTACTTC; CDR3 protein: CASSVAPAGAHYEQYF
D gene: TRBD2; V gene: TRBV4-2; J gene: TRBJ2-1; clone size: .; CDR3 DNA: TGTGCCAGCCGAGGGACTAGCGGGGGGGTGTACAATGAGCAGTTCTTC; CDR3 protein: CASRGTSGGVYNEQFF
D gene: TRBD2; V gene: TRBV9; J gene: TRBJ2-3; clone size: .; CDR3 DNA: TGTGCCAGCAGCCCGAGCGGGAGGGCGCACACAGATACGCAGTATTTT; CDR3 protein: CASSPSGRAHTDTQYF
D gene: .; V gene: TRBV29-1; J gene: TRBJ1-2; clone size: .; CDR3 DNA: TGCAGCGTTGACCTCATAGATCGACAGTCCAACACCTTC; CDR3 protein: CSVDLIDRQSNTF
D gene: .; V gene: TRBV7-2; J gene: TRBJ1-4; clone size: .; CDR3 DNA: TGTGCCAGCAGCTTAGTTACAGCCGAGAAACTGTTTTTT; CDR3 protein: CASSLVTAEKLFF
D gene: TRBD2; V gene: TRBV28; J gene: TRBJ2-3; clone size: .; CDR3 DNA: TGTGCCAGCAGTTTGGGCGGGGAGGGAGATACGCAGTATTTT; CDR3 protein: CASSLGGEGDTQYF
D gene: .; V gene: TRBV28; J gene: TRBJ2-3; clone size: .; CDR3 DNA: TGTGCCAGCAGTACTGTTTTCACAGATACGCAGTATTTT; CDR3 protein: CASSTVFTDTQYF
D gene: TRBD2; V gene: TRBV28; J gene: TRBJ2-7; clone size: .; CDR3 DNA: TGTGCCAGCACTCGTGCGGGAGGGCTCTACGAGCAGTACTTC; CDR3 protein: CASTRAGGLYEQYF
D gene: .; V gene: TRBV6-6; J gene: TRBJ2-1; clone size: .; CDR3 DNA: TGTGCCAGCAGTTACTCGAGCAACTACAATGAGCAGTTCTTC; CDR3 protein: CASSYSSNYNEQFF
D gene: .; V gene: TRBV29-1; J gene: TRBJ2-1; clone size: .; CDR3 DNA: TGCAGCACGGCCGGGGCAGGGGGGACCTACAATGAGCAGTTCTTC; CDR3 protein: CSTAGAGGTYNEQFF
D gene: TRBD2; V gene: TRBV4-2; J gene: TRBJ2-1; clone size: .; CDR3 DNA: TGTGCCAGCAGCCATGATCCGGGAGGAGGAAATGAGCAGTTCTTC; CDR3 protein: CASSHDPGGGNEQFF
D gene: .; V gene: TRBV5-1; J gene: TRBJ2-4; clone size: .; CDR3 DNA: TGCGCCAGCAGCCCCGGCCCGACCCCGGGGGACATTCAGTACTTC; CDR3 protein: CASSPGPTPGDIQYF
D gene: TRBD2; V gene: TRBV2; J gene: TRBJ2-7; clone size: .; CDR3 DNA: TGTGCCAGCAAACTAGCGGGGGGATCGATGAGCTCCTACGAGCAGTACTTC; CDR3 protein: CASKLAGGSMSSYEQYF
D gene: .; V gene: TRBV7-4; J gene: TRBJ1-5; clone size: .; CDR3 DNA: TGTGCCAGCAGCTTAGATTTTAGGGATTCACAGGGAGGAAGGAAGTATCAGCCCCAGCATTTT; CDR3 protein: CASSLDFRDSQGGRKYQPQHF
D gene: .; V gene: TRBV15; J gene: TRBJ2-1; clone size: .; CDR3 DNA: TGTGCCACCCAAGGGGACAATGAGCAGTTCTTC; CDR3 protein: CATQGDNEQFF
D gene: .; V gene: TRBV5-1; J gene: TRBJ1-1; clone size: .; CDR3 DNA: TGCGCCAGCAGCGTACAGGGTCGGGCCACTGAAGCTTTCTTT; CDR3 protein: CASSVQGRATEAFF
D gene: .; V gene: TRBV6-4; J gene: TRBJ2-2; clone size: .; CDR3 DNA: TGTGCCAGTAGGAATCCGAACACCGGGGAGCTGTTTTTT; CDR3 protein: CASRNPNTGELFF
D gene: .; V gene: TRBV10-1; J gene: TRBJ2-5; clone size: .; CDR3 DNA: TGCGCCAGCAGTCCCAACCAAGAGACCCAGTACTTC; CDR3 protein: CASSPNQETQYF
D gene: .; V gene: TRBV4-1; J gene: TRBJ2-7; clone size: .; CDR3 DNA: TGCGCCAGCAGCCAATTTGTGGGGTATGAGCAGTACTTC; CDR3 protein: CASSQFVGYEQYF
D gene: TRBD1; V gene: TRBV19; J gene: TRBJ1-5; clone size: .; CDR3 DNA: TGTGCCAGCCGGGACAGGTTTGGGGGTGGCAATCAGCCCCAGCATTTT; CDR3 protein: CASRDRFGGGNQPQHF
D gene: .; V gene: TRBV7-9; J gene: TRBJ2-4; clone size: .; CDR3 DNA: TGTGCCAGCAGCTTAGACCTGGGGGCCAAAAACATTCAGTACTTC; CDR3 protein: CASSLDLGAKNIQYF
D gene: TRBD1; V gene: TRBV29-1; J gene: TRBJ2-1; clone size: .; CDR3 DNA: TGCAGCGCCGGCCGGGACAGATTATACAATGAGCAGTTCTTC; CDR3 protein: CSAGRDRLYNEQFF
D gene: TRBD1; V gene: TRBV6-5; J gene: TRBJ2-1; clone size: .; CDR3 DNA: TGTGCCAGCAGACAGGGGCACAATGAGCAGTTCTTC; CDR3 protein: CASRQGHNEQFF
D gene: TRBD2; V gene: TRBV10-1; J gene: TRBJ2-2; clone size: .; CDR3 DNA: TGCGCCAGCAGTGAGGGACTAGCGGGATGGGGCACCGGGGAGCTGTTTTTT; CDR3 protein: CASSEGLAGWGTGELFF
D gene: TRBD2; V gene: TRBV2; J gene: TRBJ2-5; clone size: .; CDR3 DNA: TGTGCCAGCAGTTGGACTAGCGGGACCTACCAAGAGACCCAGTACTTC; CDR3 protein: CASSWTSGTYQETQYF
D gene: .; V gene: TRBV5-1; J gene: TRBJ1-1; clone size: once; CDR3 DNA: TGCGCCAGCAGCTTGGCCAGGGAAGGCACTGAAGCTTTCTTT; CDR3 protein: CASSLAREGTEAFF
D gene: .; V gene: TRBV5-6; J gene: TRBJ1-3; clone size: .; CDR3 DNA: TGTGCCAGCAGCTTAAGTATGAGTGGAAACACCATATATTTT; CDR3 protein: CASSLSMSGNTIYF
D gene: .; V gene: TRBV6-5; J gene: TRBJ2-7; clone size: .; CDR3 DNA: TGTGCCAGCAGTTACCTTGGGGCAGGGACCTACGAGCAGTACTTC; CDR3 protein: CASSYLGAGTYEQYF
D gene: TRBD1; V gene: TRBV2; J gene: TRBJ1-6; clone size: .; CDR3 DNA: TGTGCCAGCGAAGGACAGGTCGGGGGACCCCTCCACTTT; CDR3 protein: CASEGQVGGPLHF
D gene: TRBD1; V gene: TRBV19; J gene: TRBJ1-5; clone size: .; CDR3 DNA: TGTGCCAGTAGCGACAGGGCGTGGAGTCAGCCCCAGCATTTT; CDR3 protein: CASSDRAWSQPQHF
D gene: TRBD2; V gene: TRBV28; J gene: TRBJ2-5; clone size: .; CDR3 DNA: TGTGCCAGCAGCCTCATACTAGCGGGAGTGGCGGAGACCCAGTACTTC; CDR3 protein: CASSLILAGVAETQYF
D gene: .; V gene: TRBV2; J gene: TRBJ2-2; clone size: few; CDR3 DNA: TGTGCCAGCAGTGGAGGGTACGGGGAGCTGTTTTTT; CDR3 protein: CASSGGYGELFF
D gene: .; V gene: TRBV5-5; J gene: TRBJ2-7; clone size: .; CDR3 DNA: TGTGCCAGCAGCCTAGGGGATCCAAACTACGAGCAGTACTTC; CDR3 protein: CASSLGDPNYEQYF
D gene: TRBD2; V gene: TRBV5-1; J gene: TRBJ2-3; clone size: .; CDR3 DNA: TGCGCCAGCAGCTTCCCCGCGGGAGTGTTTTTCACAGATACGCAGTATTTT; CDR3 protein: CASSFPAGVFFTDTQYF
D gene: .; V gene: TRBV7-8; J gene: TRBJ2-1; clone size: .; CDR3 DNA: TGTGCCAGCACCGAAAACGGGGAGCAGTTCTTC; CDR3 protein: CASTENGEQFF
D gene: TRBD1; V gene: TRBV5-6; J gene: TRBJ2-5; clone size: few; CDR3 DNA: TGTGCCAGCAGCCGGGACAGGGGAATAGAGACCCAGTACTTC; CDR3 protein: CASSRDRGIETQYF
D gene: .; V gene: TRBV11-2; J gene: TRBJ2-7; clone size: .; CDR3 DNA: TGTGCCAGCAGCTTAGCCCCAGGGGAGGACTACGAGCAGTACTTC; CDR3 protein: CASSLAPGEDYEQYF
D gene: TRBD2; V gene: TRBV4-2; J gene: TRBJ2-7; clone size: .; CDR3 DNA: TGTGCCAGCAGCCAGACCGGGACTAACTACTACGAGCAGTACTTC; CDR3 protein: CASSQTGTNYYEQYF
D gene: TRBD2; V gene: TRBV29-1; J gene: TRBJ2-2; clone size: .; CDR3 DNA: TGCAGCGTTGACCGGGAGGGCCCCCGGGGGACCGGGGAGCTGTTTTTT; CDR3 protein: CSVDREGPRGTGELFF
D gene: TRBD1; V gene: TRBV4-1; J gene: TRBJ1-5; clone size: once; CDR3 DNA: TGCGCCAGCAGCCAAGCACAGGGGAACCTTTGGGAGACCCAGCATTTT; CDR3 protein: CASSQAQGNLWETQHF
D gene: TRBD1; V gene: TRBV7-6; J gene: TRBJ1-6; clone size: once; CDR3 DNA: TGTGCCAGCAGCTTAGGAGGGACAGGAAATTCACCCCTCCACTTT; CDR3 protein: CASSLGGTGNSPLHF
D gene: TRBD1; V gene: TRBV2; J gene: TRBJ2-6; clone size: .; CDR3 DNA: TGTGCCAGCAGTGGCCGGGACAGGGGGTCTGGGGCCAACGTCCTGACTTTC; CDR3 protein: CASSGRDRGSGANVLTF
D gene: TRBD1; V gene: TRBV4-1; J gene: TRBJ2-7; clone size: few; CDR3 DNA: TGCGCCAGCAGCCAAGAAGGTGGGACAGCCTACGAGCAGTACTTC; CDR3 protein: CASSQEGGTAYEQYF
D gene: TRBD2; V gene: TRBV19; J gene: TRBJ2-1; clone size: once; CDR3 DNA: TGTGCCAGTAGTATAGATCGCAGGACTAGCGGGAGCGCCTACAATGAGCAGTTCTTC; CDR3 protein: CASSIDRRTSGSAYNEQFF
D gene: .; V gene: TRBV25-1; J gene: TRBJ2-5; clone size: once; CDR3 DNA: TGTGCCAGCAGTGAAGGTCGTTTTAGTCCCGGAGAGACCCAGTACTTC; CDR3 protein: CASSEGRFSPGETQYF
D gene: .; V gene: TRBV11-2; J gene: TRBJ2-7; clone size: .; CDR3 DNA: TGTGCCAGCAGGCTAAACGTCCCGGTACCCCGGTCCTACGAGCAGTACTTC; CDR3 protein: CASRLNVPVPRSYEQYF
D gene: .; V gene: TRBV5-4; J gene: TRBJ1-3; clone size: .; CDR3 DNA: TGTGCCAGCAGTCCCGAACTCTCTGGAAACACCATATATTTT; CDR3 protein: CASSPELSGNTIYF
D gene: .; V gene: TRBV9; J gene: TRBJ1-1; clone size: .; CDR3 DNA: TGTGCCAGCAGCCCCCAGACCCTCACTGAAGCTTTCTTT; CDR3 protein: CASSPQTLTEAFF
D gene: TRBD1; V gene: TRBV11-2; J gene: TRBJ2-7; clone size: .; CDR3 DNA: TGTGCCAGCAGTCTAGTCCCGGGACAGGGCTTCTACGAGCAGTACTTC; CDR3 protein: CASSLVPGQGFYEQYF